This T cell receptor (beta chain) was identified during a study of cytomegalovirus exposure and HLA in healthy donors. Between the trimmed V and J ends, which lost 1 base and 1 base, there was a span of 10 bases. The CDR3 is made up of 15 amino acids. Germline V gene lookup returns CDR1 SGHTA and CDR2 FQGNSA. In the PCR, 60 Vbeta and 13 Jbeta primers were used. The method was immunoSEQ multiplex PCR; TCRdb's version includes in-frame clones alone and lacks a portion of them. The table has roughly 130,000 clones, over 60% seen once; the top ten hold less than 2%. The chain employs TRBV7-2 and TRBJ2-5, with a weak D call TRBD1 (5 bases). Sequenced material: PBMCs. The source of this sequence is a young man in good health and CMV-seronegative. The CDR3 region is CASSLDQGGQETQYF. The CDR3 DNA reads TGTGCCAGCAGCTTAGATCAGGGCGGCCAAGAGACCCAGTACTTC.